The table lists the clone carrying this T cell receptor (beta chain) with a few counts. Its antigen remains unidentified. Moderate-to-severe activity, with CAS ≥3, NOSPECS ≥4 and duration under 3 months, characterized the donors with ophthalmopathy. Other autoimmune diseases, uncontrolled infections, pregnancy and lactation each led to patient exclusion. PBMCs stemmed from around 10 ml of fresh peripheral blood. V lost 2 bases to trimming and J lost 0 bases; unmatched junction nucleotides: 3. The CDR3 is made up of 15 amino acids. Germline values: CDR1 MGHRA, CDR2 YSYEKL. This entry is derived from a study of Graves' ophthalmopathy and Graves' hyperthyroidism. RNA transcripts served as template for amplifying TCR beta CDR3 sequences. The library came from an HTBI-primed first-round RT-PCR and a second-round multiplex PCR. One entry per CDR3 protein results from TCRdb running MiXCR on the multiplex PCR reads. The sample gives hundreds of thousands of distinct CDR3 sequences, roughly 41% of which show up once; under 3.5% is in the top ten.

Findings and limits, study-wide: Most clonotypes expanded in thyroid above 0.001 frequency were present in blood too.

Material: peripheral blood. The TCR originated in an adult man with Graves' ophthalmopathy. This chain connects TRBV4-1 to TRBJ2-5; 7 bases match TRBD1. CDR3 loop: CASSQRDRDQETQYF. The CDR3 bases are TGCGCCAGCAGCCAACGAGACAGGGACCAAGAGACCCAGTACTTC.